This TCR beta chain was documented in a study of blood T cells in healthy people across ages. Study-level results: Calculation of diversity from one million T cells yielded estimates considered to be underestimates.

With a J-beta primer mix and a sample-barcoded 5' primer, a second PCR ran 7 to 11 cycles. Each cDNA molecule received a tag from a template-switch adaptor that had 12 random nucleotides. MiXCR was run by TCRdb on the 5' RACE reads, yielding one entry per CDR3 protein. This table holds approximately 1,700,000 distinct CDR3 sequences, approximately 40% found once. Comments on this clonotype: Its target is unknown.

With 9 bases clipped from V and 0 bases from J, the junction kept 7 bases outside the gene matches. This CDR3 contains 16 residues. CDR1 is SNHLY, CDR2 FYNNEI, per germline. Sequences were obtained from blood. V usage is TRBV2 and J usage is TRBJ2-3; 12 nucleotides line up with TRBD2. The TCR originated in a human donor in good health. The CDR3 coding sequence is TGTGCCAGTACAGGACTAGCGGGGATTAGCACAGATACGCAGTATTTT. This codes for CASTGLAGISTDTQYF.